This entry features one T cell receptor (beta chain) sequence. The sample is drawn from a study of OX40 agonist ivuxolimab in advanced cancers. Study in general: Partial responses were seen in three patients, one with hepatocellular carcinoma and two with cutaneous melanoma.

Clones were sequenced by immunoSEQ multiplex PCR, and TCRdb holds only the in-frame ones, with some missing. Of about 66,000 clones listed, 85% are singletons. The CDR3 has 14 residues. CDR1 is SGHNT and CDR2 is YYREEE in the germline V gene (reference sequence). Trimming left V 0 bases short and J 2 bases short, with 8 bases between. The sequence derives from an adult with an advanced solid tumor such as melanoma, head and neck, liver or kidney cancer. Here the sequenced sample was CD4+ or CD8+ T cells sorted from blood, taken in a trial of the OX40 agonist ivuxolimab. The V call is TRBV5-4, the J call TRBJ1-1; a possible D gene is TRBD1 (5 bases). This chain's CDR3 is CASSLGQINTEAFF. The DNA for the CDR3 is TGTGCCAGCAGCTTGGGACAGATTAACACTGAAGCTTTCTTT.